This T cell receptor beta chain emerged from a study of identical twins. Germline values: CDR1 MNHEY, CDR2 SVGEGT. The CDR3 extends over 16 amino acids. Deletions cut 0 bases from V and 2 bases from J, with 12 bases between. TCRdb ran MiXCR on the 5' RACE reads and lists one entry per CDR3 protein. The sample yields approximately 260,000 distinct CDR3 sequences, around 8.8% seen once. The same data also contributed to another study, on yellow fever vaccine responses in identical twins.

The chain has TRBV6-2 or TRBV6-3 and TRBJ2-3; D possibly corresponds to TRBD1 (5 bases). The TCR was taken from a young woman in good health. The source material was CD8+ T cells sorted from blood. This CDR3 is CASSYSAGPHTDTQYF. The CDR3, as DNA: TGTGCCAGCAGTTACTCGGCAGGGCCCCACACAGATACGCAGTATTTT.